This TCR beta chain came from a study of type 1 and type 2 diabetes patients (TCRdb year 2016). General notes on the study: Recruited in China, the cohort was made up of about nine type 1 diabetes patients, a few type 2 diabetes patients and roughly 6 nondiabetic controls. Across the study, CD4+ and CD8+ T cells were positively selected from PBMCs by means of CD4 or CD8 MicroBeads on MACS columns. The whole study generated roughly 19,000,000 paired-end reads. In the study, high-throughput sequencing was used to profile TCRbeta repertoires so that type 1 diabetes, type 2 diabetes and nondiabetic individuals could be compared. Type 2 diabetes patients were used as a disease comparison group for the type 1 diabetes patients. When approximately 22-cycle amplification was compared with approximately 25-cycle amplification, V gene usage looked similar, suggesting that primer efficiencies were similar and PCR bias was random. Paired-end sequencing of TCRbeta libraries was performed on Illumina HiSeq 2000 or MiSeq instruments.

Broader findings and caveats from the paper: Because only a limited number of T2D and control samples were sequenced, some T1D-only HECs might also be present in more T2D or control samples. V and J gene usage patterns of type 2 diabetes and control samples were highly correlated, averaging roughly 0.97 between samples. Age and gender were not matched between study groups, possibly biasing interpretation. Type 2 diabetes patients had few highly-expanded CD4+ clones (median one), and those clones made up a median about 4% of reads. Type 2 diabetes repertoires showed high diversity, significantly greater than type 1 diabetes repertoires in both CD4+ and CD8+ T cells.

The germline V and J ends show losses of 11 bases and 5 bases respectively, and no gene match explains 19 bases of the junction. CDR3 length: 16 amino acids, cysteine to phenylalanine. The DNA shown is the 48-base CDR3, in frame from base 1. According to the germline V gene (reference sequence), CDR1 reads LNHDA and CDR2 reads SQIVND. All diabetic patients met standard classification criteria for type 1 or type 2 diabetes, with glucose and C-peptide assessed by WHO-recommended methods. Donors with other autoimmune diseases or infections within the previous four weeks were excluded. Ten milliliters of peripheral blood were collected from each participant. PBMCs were isolated with LymphoPrep density separation. The sequencer listed for this sample is Illumina MiSeq. For TCRbeta CDR3 amplification, the template was genomic DNA taken from the sorted T cell subsets. Multiplex PCR with 30 forward and 13 reverse primers amplified the TCRbeta CDR3 region. AMPure XP beads were used to purify the PCR products, after which a second approximately 26-cycle PCR added indices and adaptors. Libraries were gel-purified using the QIAquick Gel Extraction Kit before sequencing. Per the authors' processing: Paired-end reads were merged with FLASH and aligned to IMGT V, D and J germline references using IgBLAST. Reads with less than 70% alignment identity to germline references were removed, leaving 11,114,426 reads across the study. IMGT definitions were followed to assign CDR3 boundaries, reading frame and productivity. A highly-expanded clone was defined as any clone making up 1% or more of reads, and normalized Shannon entropy served as the measure of diversity. Unpaired two-tailed t-tests were used to test for differences in Shannon entropy between groups. Using fastp at Q25 and MiXCR, TCRdb reprocessed the public reads and kept productive beta chains. Each record represents a unique CDR3 protein, reported with the most common genes and DNA among its rows. What appears here as the V and J calls and clone size reflects TCRdb's work, not the paper's. Across this sample there are 280,000 or so distinct CDR3 sequences, with roughly 50% seen only once. Of the sample, roughly an eighth falls within the top ten clones.

Remarks on this clonotype: There is no known antigen for this receptor. Qualities for individual bases were not recorded, and no much larger clone is one base off.

Sequenced material: peripheral blood mononuclear cells (PBMCs). The TCR comes from a man aged 18 to 29 with type 2 diabetes. The rearranged chain carries TRBV19 and TRBJ2-7; a stretch of 9 junction bases matches TRBD2. The sequence in DNA is TGTGCCGCCACGCCCTATGGGGGACTAGCTATACACGAGCAGTACTTC. Its product reads: CAATPYGGLAIHEQYF.